The text below deals with one T cell receptor beta chain. This entry belongs to a study of blood T cell repertoires in COVID-19. Method: immunoSEQ multiplex PCR; TCRdb's copy keeps in-frame clones and lacks some. The table records 200,000 to 250,000 clones, 87% of them present only once. CDR1 LNHDA and CDR2 SQIVND come from the germline V gene (reference sequence). The CDR3 has 15 amino acids. J was trimmed by 1 base and V by 7 bases; bases with no gene match: 5. The genes are TRBV19 and TRBJ2-3, with 10 nucleotides matching TRBD2. This TCR was recovered from a woman under 30 who had recovered from COVID-19. Sequencing input: peripheral blood. The CDR3 spells CASKTGLAGTDTQYF. The CDR3 DNA is TGTGCCAGTAAAACAGGACTAGCGGGCACAGATACGCAGTATTTT.